Shown below are 32 T cell receptor beta chains from a single sample sequenced in a study of blood T cell repertoires in COVID-19. The protocol was immunoSEQ multiplex PCR, while the TCRdb copy is restricted to in-frame clones and leaves out a portion. Of 400,000 or so clones listed, approximately 90% were seen once; the top ten hold about 1.6%. The sequenced sample consisted of peripheral blood. These receptor sequences come from a woman between 40 and 55 years old with COVID-19, enrolled during active disease.

The genes are TRBV7-6 and TRBJ2-3; 11 bases are a match to TRBD2. Per the germline V gene, CDR1 is SGHVS and CDR2 is FNYEAQ. V gave up 0 bases and J gave up 6 bases; unmatched junction bases: 5. The CDR3 totals 16 residues. CDR3 sequence (DNA): TGTGCCAGCAGCTTAGCGGTTAGCGGGGGGGGCGATACGCAGTATTTT. Translating it yields CASSLAVSGGGDTQYF.

CDR3: CASSLGTGGFYEQYF. The CDR3 DNA follows: TGCGCCAGCAGCCTGGGGACAGGGGGCTTTTACGAGCAGTACTTC. The chain is built from TRBV5-1 and TRBJ2-7; TRBD1 agrees at 12 bases. CDR3 length: 15 amino acids. V dropped 4 bases and J dropped 4; count of bases not matched to a gene: 6. Germline CDR1 and CDR2: SGHRS and YFSETQ.

CDR3 sequence reads: CASSETGLGGYTF. CDR3 sequence (DNA): TGTGCCAGCAGTGAGACAGGGTTGGGTGGCTACACCTTC. This chain links TRBV25-1 with TRBJ1-2; 7 bases line up with TRBD1. The V gene end was trimmed by 3 bases and the J gene end by 7 bases; junction bases not matched to a gene: 5. CDR3 size: 13 residues. The germline CDR1 and CDR2 sequences are MGHDK and SYGVNS.

The J gene is TRBJ2-2, the V gene TRBV15; 10 nucleotides match TRBD2. The V and J ends lost 6 bases and 3 bases, in that order; junction bases with no gene match: 19. The CDR3 covers 20 residues. Germline CDR1 reads LNHNV; CDR2 reads YYDKDF (reference sequence). The CDR3 region is CATSRGGGYRTSGYTGELFF. The DNA for the CDR3 is TGTGCCACCAGTCGAGGCGGGGGTTACAGGACTAGCGGATACACCGGGGAGCTGTTTTTT.

J is TRBJ1-4 and V is TRBV28; TRBD1 agrees at 9 bases. The CDR3 runs to 15 residues. Germline CDR1 reads MDHEN; CDR2 reads SYDVKM. Trimming removed 8 bases from V and 4 bases from J; junction bases left unmatched: 8. DNA for the CDR3: TGTGCCAGCGCCCGCCGGACAGGGGATAATGAAAAACTGTTTTTT. It encodes CASARRTGDNEKLFF. The full variable domain, in which reference TRBV28 and TRBJ1-4 provide the parts outside the CDR3, is DVKVTQSSRYLVKRTGEKVFLECVQDMDHENMFWYRQDPGLGLRLIYFSYDVKMKEKGDIPEGYSVSREKKERFSLILESASTNQTSMYLCASARRTGDNEKLFFGSGTQLSVL.

In its sample, this clone was seen once. J is TRBJ1-6 and V is TRBV2; the match to TRBD1 covers 9 bases. CDR1 and CDR2 from the germline V gene are SNHLY and FYNNEI. This CDR3 contains 17 residues. J lost 5 bases, V lost 6 bases, and 11 bases had no gene match. CDR3 region: CASRLRGQGYDNSPLHF. The CDR3 DNA reads TGTGCCAGCAGACTCCGGGGACAGGGTTATGATAATTCACCCCTCCACTTT.

This clone was observed once. The chain carries TRBV28 and TRBJ1-6; 7 bases align to TRBD1. J lost 5 bases, V lost 5 bases, and 6 bases had no gene match. This CDR3 comprises 15 residues. Per germline, CDR1 MDHEN and CDR2 SYDVKM. CDR3 loop: CASSPGTADNSPLHF. The CDR3, as DNA: TGTGCCAGCAGTCCCGGGACAGCAGATAATTCACCCCTCCACTTT.

The V and J genes are TRBV2 and TRBJ1-1; TRBD1 is a possible D gene (6 bases). Germline V CDR1 and CDR2: SNHLY, FYNNEI. V lost 5 bases, J lost 4 bases, and 14 bases lay in between. The CDR3 consists of 14 residues. The CDR3 nucleotides read TGTGCCAGCAGTAACAGGGCGGTGGGCACTGAAGCTTTCTTT. Amino acids: CASSNRAVGTEAFF.

The chain recombines TRBV7-9 with TRBJ1-3; a possible D gene is TRBD1 (6 bases). Trimming took 7 bases from V and 4 from J, leaving 17 bases between them. The CDR3 totals 15 residues. Germline lookup yields CDR1 SEHNR and CDR2 FQNEAQ (reference sequence). CDR3 sequence: CASNPIQGTGNTIYF. The CDR3 DNA sequence: TGTGCCAGCAACCCAATACAGGGTACCGGAAACACCATATATTTT.

The chain has TRBV4-3 and TRBJ2-2, with TRBD2 identical over 11 bases. J gave up 0 bases and V 0 bases, and 6 bases lay outside the gene matches. CDR1 is LGHNA and CDR2 is YSLEER in the germline V gene. There are 19 residues in the CDR3. For the CDR3, the DNA is TGCGCCAGCAGCCAAGATTCCCTTAGCGGGAGGGCGAACACCGGGGAGCTGTTTTTT. Residues: CASSQDSLSGRANTGELFF.

This clone was observed once. CDR3 coding DNA: TGCGCCAGCAGCCAAGGACTAGCGGGGTCAGATACGCAGTATTTT. Translation: CASSQGLAGSDTQYF. This chain joins TRBV4-1 and TRBJ2-3; 11 bases are a match to TRBD2. Germline CDR1 is MGHRA and CDR2 is YSYEKL. CDR3 length: 15 residues. Trimming took 1 base from V and 4 from J; bases not matched to a gene: 1.

The chain joins TRBV9 to TRBJ1-2, with 7 bases that match TRBD1. This CDR3 spans 14 amino acids. V dropped 3 bases and J dropped 4; count of bases not matched to a gene: 6. The germline gives CDR1 SGDLS, CDR2 YYNGEE. The CDR3 spells CASSAHGQVYGYTF. The CDR3 region has the DNA TGTGCCAGCAGCGCCCACGGACAGGTCTATGGCTACACCTTC.

The chain links TRBV5-1 to TRBJ1-2; D uncertain. V lost 3 bases and J lost 5, with 8 bases in between. The CDR3 sequence is 12 residues long. The germline CDR1 and CDR2 sequences are SGHRS and YFSETQ. CDR3 nucleotides: TGCGCCAGCAGCTCTTCACAGTATGGCTACACCTTC. This gives the protein CASSSSQYGYTF.

In its sample, this clone was seen once. The J gene is TRBJ2-2, the V gene TRBV24-1, with 7 bases that match TRBD2. V lost 5 bases to trimming and J lost 7 bases; unmatched junction nucleotides: 6. CDR1 is KGHDR and CDR2 is SFDVKD in the germline V gene. CDR3 length equals 14 residues. This chain's CDR3 is CATSVAREGGELFF. CDR3 sequence (DNA): TGTGCCACCAGTGTTGCCAGGGAGGGCGGGGAGCTGTTTTTT.

This chain links TRBV9 with TRBJ1-6; 9 bases are shared with TRBD1. V dropped 4 bases and J dropped 10; count of bases not matched to a gene: 9. The CDR3 totals 15 residues. Germline values: CDR1 SGDLS, CDR2 YYNGEE. The CDR3 DNA is TGTGCCAGCAGCCTAAGACCGACAGGGGGATCACCCCTCCACTTT. It codes for CASSLRPTGGSPLHF.

This sequence joins TRBV11-2 and TRBJ2-1, with 9 positions matching TRBD2. The ends lost 3 bases at V and 0 bases at J; junction bases unmatched: 6. CDR1 and CDR2 (germline): SGHAT, FQNNGV. The CDR3 is 17 amino acids. The CDR3 region is CASSFAGGTSSYNEQFF. CDR3 in DNA: TGTGCCAGCAGCTTTGCGGGAGGGACTAGCTCCTACAATGAGCAGTTCTTC. Supplemented by reference TRBV11-2 and TRBJ2-1, the full variable domain reads EAGVAQSPRYKIIEKRQSVAFWCNPISGHATLYWYQQILGQGPKLLIQFQNNGVVDDSQLPKDRFSAERLKGVDSTLKIQPAKLEDSAVYLCASSFAGGTSSYNEQFFGPGTRLTVL.

V usage is TRBV2 and J usage is TRBJ2-3; D is perhaps TRBD1 (5 bases). Germline V CDR1 and CDR2: SNHLY, FYNNEI. This CDR3 spans 14 amino acids. The V gene lost 2 bases and the J gene lost 1 base, with 7 bases spanning the gap. This CDR3 reads CASSESRGTDTQYF. In DNA, the CDR3 is TGTGCCAGCAGTGAATCCAGGGGCACAGATACGCAGTATTTT. Supplemented by reference TRBV2 and TRBJ2-3, the full variable domain reads EPEVTQTPSHQVTQMGQEVILRCVPISNHLYFYWYRQILGQKVEFLVSFYNNEISEKSEIFDDQFSVERPDGSNFTLKIRSTKLEDSAMYFCASSESRGTDTQYFGPGTRLTVL.

V usage is TRBV5-4 and J usage is TRBJ1-1, with a possible D match to TRBD1 (6 bases). Looked up from germline, CDR1 is SGHNT and CDR2 is YYREEE (reference sequence). Between the trimmed V and J ends, which lost 1 base and 7 bases, there was a span of 14 bases. This CDR3 has 14 residues. The CDR3 protein is CASSLRGTRIEAFF. The CDR3 nucleotides are TGTGCCAGCAGCTTGAGAGGGACACGGATTGAAGCTTTCTTT.

This clone was observed many times. V usage is TRBV6-2 or TRBV6-3 and J usage is TRBJ2-3; TRBD2 might be the D (6 bases). Germline CDR1 and CDR2: MNHEY and SVGEGT. Trimming took off 0 bases at V and 4 bases at J, with 14 bases between the two ends. There are 16 residues in the CDR3. The CDR3 DNA sequence: TGTGCCAGCAGTTACTCCTCTAGCGTTGTGGCAGATACGCAGTATTTT. This translates into CASSYSSSVVADTQYF.

The CDR3 protein is CASSSPPGGRNTEAFF. The CDR3 nucleotides are TGTGCCAGCAGCTCACCCCCGGGGGGGCGAAACACTGAAGCTTTCTTT. The genes are TRBV7-9 and TRBJ1-1, with a possible D match to TRBD1 (6 bases). CDR1 and CDR2 (germline): SEHNR, FQNEAQ (reference sequence). Between the trimmed V and J ends, which lost 4 bases and 2 bases, there was a span of 17 bases. This CDR3 is built from 16 residues.

The chain links TRBV6-4 to TRBJ1-6, with D perhaps matching TRBD1 (5 bases). The CDR3 spans 14 residues. Per the germline V gene, CDR1 is MRHNA and CDR2 is SNTAGT. Trimming took off 4 bases at V and 9 bases at J, with 13 bases between the two ends. This CDR3 is CASSGVGGASPLHF. The CDR3 nucleotides read TGTGCCAGCAGTGGAGTGGGGGGTGCTTCACCCCTCCACTTT.

This rearrangement joins TRBV5-1 to TRBJ2-3; 7 nucleotides match TRBD1. V lost 4 bases and J lost 0; bases outside the gene matches: 5. CDR3 size: 15 residues. Looked up from germline, CDR1 is SGHRS and CDR2 is YFSETQ. The CDR3 DNA reads TGCGCCAGCAGCCTGGGGACAGCTAGCACAGATACGCAGTATTTT. Amino acids: CASSLGTASTDTQYF.

The chain combines TRBV28 with TRBJ1-2, with no clear D. The CDR3 runs 13 residues. Trimming stripped 2 bases from V and 4 bases from J, with 8 bases between. Germline lookup yields CDR1 MDHEN and CDR2 SYDVKM. This CDR3 is CASSLGGIYGYTF. CDR3 DNA: TGTGCCAGCAGTTTAGGCGGGATCTATGGCTACACCTTC.

This clone showed up many times. The CDR3 sequence: CASSQGGQGSYNSPLHF. The CDR3 DNA is TGCGCCAGCAGCCAAGGGGGACAGGGGTCCTATAATTCACCCCTCCACTTT. The chain joins TRBV4-1 to TRBJ1-6; TRBD1 agrees at 10 bases. The germline gives CDR1 MGHRA, CDR2 YSYEKL. Trimming took 1 base from V and 1 from J; bases not matched to a gene: 1. CDR3 length: 17 amino acids.

A few counts support this clone. The V call is TRBV7-9, the J call TRBJ2-7, with TRBD2 matching over 9 bases. V lost 6 bases and J lost 2; bases outside the gene matches: 2. Germline CDR1 SEHNR, CDR2 FQNEAQ (reference sequence). The CDR3 has 13 residues. CDR3 bases: TGTGCCAGCAGACCTAGCGGGACCTACGAGCAGTACTTC. This gives the protein CASRPSGTYEQYF.

A single count supports this clone. The chain employs TRBV7-2 and TRBJ2-1, with TRBD2 identical over 9 bases. CDR3 length: 14 residues. V trimming: 6 bases; J trimming: 4 bases; junction bases outside the gene matches: 4. The germline V gene encodes CDR1 SGHTA and CDR2 FQGNSA. CDR3: CASRGLAPYNEQFF. The CDR3, as DNA: TGTGCCAGCAGGGGACTAGCCCCTTACAATGAGCAGTTCTTC.

This clone was recorded at least ten times. Other nucleotide sequences from this sample produce the same CDR3. The gene calls are TRBV7-2 and TRBJ2-2; 9 nucleotides align to TRBD2. The CDR3 has 15 amino acids. V gave up 2 bases and J gave up 5 bases; unmatched junction bases: 3. CDR1 and CDR2 from the germline V gene are SGHTA and FQGNSA. In nucleotides, the CDR3 is TGTGCCAGCAGCTTAAAAGCGGGAGGAACCGGGGAGCTGTTTTTT. As protein: CASSLKAGGTGELFF.

This sequence joins TRBV19 and TRBJ1-2; 7 nucleotides line up with TRBD1. With 3 bases clipped from V and 3 bases from J, the junction kept 7 bases outside the gene matches. Germline V gene lookup returns CDR1 LNHDA and CDR2 SQIVND (reference sequence). The CDR3 totals 15 residues. CDR3 amino acids: CASSIPTGQHYGYTF. CDR3 nucleotide sequence: TGTGCCAGTAGTATCCCGACAGGGCAGCACTATGGCTACACCTTC.

This clone was observed a single time. This chain connects TRBV19 to TRBJ1-4, with TRBD1 identical over 7 bases. V dropped 6 bases and J dropped 6; count of bases not matched to a gene: 4. This CDR3 comprises 13 residues. Germline CDR1 reads LNHDA; CDR2 reads SQIVND (reference sequence). CDR3 in DNA: TGTGCCAGTAGGGAGGGGGCATATGAAAAACTGTTTTTT. Translating it yields CASREGAYEKLFF.

The chain is built from TRBV11-3 and TRBJ2-2; 7 nucleotides line up with TRBD2. The CDR3 extends over 14 amino acids. Per germline, CDR1 SGHNT and CDR2 YENEEA. V gave up 5 bases and J gave up 7 bases; unmatched junction bases: 7. CDR3 residues: CASSAGLAVGELFF. In nucleotides, the CDR3 is TGTGCCAGCAGCGCCGGCCTAGCGGTCGGGGAGCTGTTTTTT. The full variable domain, rest sourced from reference TRBV11-3 and TRBJ2-2, is EAGVVQSPRYKIIEKKQPVAFWCNPISGHNTLYWYLQNLGQGPELLIRYENEEAVDDSQLPKDRFSAERLKGVDSTLKIQPAELGDSAVYLCASSAGLAVGELFFGEGSRLTVL.

The chain couples TRBV7-2 to TRBJ1-5; perhaps TRBD1 as D (6 bases). The CDR3 contains 13 residues. Germline V gene data show CDR1 as SGHTA and CDR2 as FQGNSA. V lost 5 bases to trimming and J lost 9 bases, with 14 bases between them. CDR3 sequence (DNA): TGTGCCAGCAGCACAAAAACAGGGCTGCCCCAGCATTTT. Its translation is CASSTKTGLPQHF.

This chain links TRBV5-1 with TRBJ2-3; TRBD2 aligns across 10 bases. J gave up 2 bases and V 7 bases, and 4 bases lay outside the gene matches. The germline V gene encodes CDR1 SGHRS and CDR2 YFSETQ. CDR3 length: 14 residues. The CDR3 sequence: CASALAGATDTQYF. In DNA, the CDR3 is TGCGCCAGCGCTCTAGCGGGAGCCACAGATACGCAGTATTTT.